The 11 T cell receptor beta chains below all came from one sample that was sequenced in a study of T-cell memory formation after mild COVID-19. From the 5' RACE reads, TCRdb called clonotypes with MiXCR, one entry per CDR3 protein. The data hold 250,000 to 300,000 distinct CDR3 sequences, with 15% to 20% observed a single time. The sequenced sample consisted of PBMCs or a T cell subset sorted from them (not recorded which). These receptors all come from a man aged 18-30 years who had mild COVID-19 (a few samples of this study predate the infection). Cell type and time point are not known.

The genes are TRBV5-1 and TRBJ2-1; 8 bases are shared with TRBD1. The CDR3 runs to 16 residues. J lost 6 bases, V lost 0 bases, and 8 bases had no gene match. Per germline, CDR1 SGHRS and CDR2 YFSETQ. CDR3 DNA: TGCGCCAGCAGCTTGGTTGGACAGGGCGTAGGCAATGAGCAGTTCTTC. Translation gives CASSLVGQGVGNEQFF.

This clonotype was seen a handful of times. The chain links TRBV5-1 to TRBJ2-4, with a weak D call TRBD1 (6 bases). Germline-derived CDR1 and CDR2 are SGHRS and YFSETQ. The V end was cut by 0 bases, the J end by 2 bases, with 12 bases between. The CDR3 covers 16 residues. CDR3 sequence: CASSLALGGSKNIQYF. The CDR3 nucleotides read TGCGCCAGCAGCTTGGCTTTAGGGGGATCCAAAAACATTCAGTACTTC.

The rearrangement uses TRBV20-1 and TRBJ2-5; TRBD1 matches 9 bases. V trimming: 6 bases; J trimming: 5 bases; junction bases outside the gene matches: 13. Germline V CDR1 and CDR2: DFQATT, SNEGSKA (reference sequence). The CDR3 extends over 15 amino acids. CDR3 sequence (DNA): TGCAGTGCCGAGCGGGGACAGGGAGTAGGGGAGACCCAGTACTTC. Encoded protein: CSAERGQGVGETQYF.

The chain employs TRBV6-5 and TRBJ1-4, with D hard to call. The CDR3 loop spans 15 amino acids. V lost 0 bases and J lost 0, with 5 bases in between. Germline values: CDR1 MNHEY, CDR2 SVGAGI. CDR3 sequence: CASSYSNPTNEKLFF. The CDR3 DNA reads as TGTGCCAGCAGTTACTCGAACCCAACTAATGAAAAACTGTTTTTT.

DNA of the CDR3: TGTGCCACAGGCGCACAGTCCATTAATTCACCCCTCCACTTT. Encoded protein: CATGAQSINSPLHF. The gene calls are TRBV2 and TRBJ1-6, with D unclear. The V end lost 10 bases, the J end lost 6 bases, and 16 bases lay between the germline ends. The CDR3 extends over 14 amino acids. Per the germline V gene, CDR1 is SNHLY and CDR2 is FYNNEI.

The table lists this clonotype with a few counts. The J gene is TRBJ2-3, the V gene TRBV7-8; D might be TRBD2 (6 bases). Germline lookup yields CDR1 SGHVS and CDR2 FQNEAQ. This CDR3 comprises 12 residues. The V and J ends lost 11 bases and 0 bases respectively, with 9 bases between them. The CDR3 DNA reads TGTGCCTGCCGGGGGAGCACAGATACGCAGTATTTT. This gives the protein CACRGSTDTQYF.

This clonotype was recorded many times. The chain combines TRBV6-2 or TRBV6-3 with TRBJ2-7; either TRBD1 or TRBD2 may supply D (6 bases each). Germline V gene data show CDR1 as MNHEY and CDR2 as SVGEGT. The ends were cut back, 8 bases at V and 7 bases at J, with 18 bases in the middle. The CDR3 loop spans 13 amino acids. The chain's CDR3 is CASRGNGGEEQYF. CDR3 nucleotide sequence: TGTGCCAGCCGGGGCAACGGGGGCGAGGAGCAGTACTTC.

This clonotype was seen a few times. The chain couples TRBV9 to TRBJ2-2, with TRBD2 as a possible D gene (6 bases). CDR3 size: 15 residues. Trimming removed 0 bases at V and 4 bases at J, with 10 bases between. CDR1 and CDR2 (germline): SGDLS, YYNGEE. CDR3 protein: CASSVGGEGTGELFF. The CDR3 region has the DNA TGTGCCAGCAGCGTAGGGGGGGAAGGCACCGGGGAGCTGTTTTTT.

The chain joins TRBV24-1 to TRBJ2-5; D is uncertain. The CDR3 is 13 residues long. Trimming pared 1 base from V and 1 base from J, leaving 3 bases between. CDR1 and CDR2 from the germline V gene are KGHDR and SFDVKD. The DNA for the CDR3 is TGTGCCACCAGTGATTTACGCCAAGAGACCCAGTACTTC. Translated: CATSDLRQETQYF.

This chain links TRBV7-6 with TRBJ2-7; D remains unclear. This CDR3 has 15 amino acids. V was pared by 2 bases and J by 0 bases, with 11 bases between. Germline V lookup: CDR1 SGHVS, CDR2 FNYEAQ. The CDR3 spells CASSLFVGPSYEQYF. The CDR3 coding sequence is TGTGCCAGCAGCTTATTCGTCGGCCCCTCCTACGAGCAGTACTTC.

This sequence joins TRBV4-1 and TRBJ2-3; perhaps TRBD2 as D (6 bases). The V and J ends lost 6 bases and 2 bases respectively, with 18 bases between them. CDR1 is MGHRA, CDR2 YSYEKL, per germline. The CDR3 has 16 amino acids. This CDR3 is CASREGAGLVTDTQYF. CDR3 coding DNA: TGCGCCAGCAGAGAAGGGGCGGGGCTAGTCACAGATACGCAGTATTTT.